The 15 T cell receptor beta chains listed next were all sequenced from one sample in a study of blood T cell repertoires in COVID-19. Sequenced by immunoSEQ multiplex PCR; TCRdb stores in-frame clones only, minus some. The sample yields about 160,000 clones, around four fifths seen once. What was sequenced was PBMCs or T cells enriched from blood (not recorded which). Receptors originate from a woman aged 50 to 65 who had recovered from COVID-19.

The V and J genes are TRBV29-1 and TRBJ1-5; 8 bases map to TRBD1. The V gene end was trimmed by 4 bases and the J gene end by 6 bases; junction bases not matched to a gene: 14. The CDR3 extends over 16 amino acids. Germline V gene sequence: CDR1 SQVTM, CDR2 ANQGSEA. The CDR3 DNA reads as TGCAGCGTTGGAGTAAGAGACAGGGGCAAAGGTCAGCCCCAGCATTTT. It translates to CSVGVRDRGKGQPQHF. Variable domain in full (rest from reference TRBV29-1 and TRBJ1-5): SAVISQKPSRDICQRGTSLTIQCQVDSQVTMMFWYRQQPGQSLTLIATANQGSEATYESGFVIDKFPISRPNLTFSTLTVSNMSPEDSSIYLCSVGVRDRGKGQPQHFGDGTRLSIL.

The chain has TRBV7-2 and TRBJ2-5; TRBD2 aligns across 11 bases. Germline trimming cut 5 bases from V and 1 base from J; bases unmatched to any gene: 6. Germline lookup yields CDR1 SGHTA and CDR2 FQGNSA. The CDR3 consists of 16 residues. CDR3 loop: CASSLLAGGIQETQYF. The CDR3 region has the DNA TGTGCCAGCAGCCTCCTAGCGGGAGGAATCCAAGAGACCCAGTACTTC. Together with reference TRBV7-2 and TRBJ2-5, the CDR3 gives the full variable domain: GAGVSQSPSNKVTEKGKDVELRCDPISGHTALYWYRQSLGQGLEFLIYFQGNSAPDKSGLPSDRFSAERTGGSVSTLTIQRTQQEDSAVYLCASSLLAGGIQETQYFGPGTRLLVL.

The genes are TRBV11-3 and TRBJ2-7; a weak D match, TRBD2 (5 bases). Germline lookup yields CDR1 SGHNT and CDR2 YENEEA. The ends were cut back, 3 bases at V and 0 bases at J, with 9 bases in the middle. CDR3 length equals 14 residues. CDR3 in amino acids: CASSFRSGSYEQYF. The CDR3 coding sequence is TGTGCCAGCAGCTTCCGGAGCGGCTCCTACGAGCAGTACTTC.

The chain carries TRBV29-1 and TRBJ1-2, with D uncertain. CDR3 length: 13 amino acids. The V end was cut by 3 bases, the J end by 1 base, with 9 bases between. Germline V gene lookup returns CDR1 SQVTM and CDR2 ANQGSEA. The CDR3 reads CSVDRQDNYGYTF. CDR3 nucleotides: TGCAGCGTTGATCGTCAGGATAACTATGGCTACACCTTC.

The chain employs TRBV24-1 and TRBJ2-1; 9 bases are shared with TRBD1. This CDR3 contains 17 residues. Germline V gene lookup returns CDR1 KGHDR and CDR2 SFDVKD. V lost 3 bases and J lost 8; bases outside the gene matches: 13. This CDR3 reads CATSDIPGQGLKDEQFF. The CDR3, as DNA: TGTGCCACCAGTGATATACCGGGACAGGGTTTAAAGGATGAGCAGTTCTTC.

The V call is TRBV29-1, the J call TRBJ1-2, with 8 bases aligning to TRBD1. Trimming cost V 7 bases and J 6 bases; bases outside gene matches: 16. Germline-derived CDR1 and CDR2 are SQVTM and ANQGSEA. The CDR3 is made up of 15 amino acids. The CDR3 DNA follows: TGCAGCGCTGGTAGTTCGGGACAGGTTTTTCATGGCTACACCTTC. Translated: CSAGSSGQVFHGYTF. Combining the CDR3 with reference TRBV29-1 and TRBJ1-2 gives the whole variable domain SAVISQKPSRDICQRGTSLTIQCQVDSQVTMMFWYRQQPGQSLTLIATANQGSEATYESGFVIDKFPISRPNLTFSTLTVSNMSPEDSSIYLCSAGSSGQVFHGYTFGSGTRLTVV.

The chain joins TRBV6-5 to TRBJ2-7, with 7 nucleotides matching TRBD2. V was clipped by 6 bases and J by 7 bases; unmatched bases: 9. Germline loops: CDR1 MNHEY, CDR2 SVGAGI. The CDR3 spans 13 residues. The CDR3 region is CASRLTIGGEQYF. The CDR3 region has the DNA TGTGCCAGCAGGCTTACAATCGGGGGGGAGCAGTACTTC.

The chain combines TRBV28 with TRBJ1-2; D unresolved. This CDR3 is 16 amino acids long. Germline lookup yields CDR1 MDHEN and CDR2 SYDVKM. V was clipped by 6 bases and J by 2 bases, with 19 bases between them. CDR3 coding DNA: TGTGCCAGCAGCAACCTCTTCGGCGGAGCGAACTATGGCTACACCTTC. Protein product: CASSNLFGGANYGYTF.

The gene calls are TRBV19 and TRBJ2-3, with D maybe TRBD1 (5 bases). V dropped 2 bases and J dropped 2 bases, with 11 bases sitting between them. This CDR3 contains 15 residues. Germline CDR1 reads LNHDA; CDR2 reads SQIVND (reference sequence). The CDR3 sequence: CASSIQGSITDTQYF. In DNA, the CDR3 is TGTGCCAGTAGTATACAGGGAAGCATCACAGATACGCAGTATTTT.

This clone was seen a single time. The same CDR3 can be traced to other DNA sequences in this sample. This chain joins TRBV3-1 (or the pseudogene TRBV3-2) and TRBJ1-2, with no clear D. Germline V gene data show CDR1 as LGHDT and CDR2 as YNNKEL (reference sequence). Trimming pared 1 base from V and 5 bases from J, leaving 5 bases between. The CDR3 is 12 amino acids. CDR3 in amino acids: CASSQGPYGYTF. The CDR3 region has the DNA TGTGCCAGCAGCCAAGGTCCATATGGCTACACCTTC.

Concerning this clone: The sample carries other DNA sequences with the same CDR3. The rearrangement links TRBV12-3 or TRBV12-4 to TRBJ2-1; weak D call: TRBD2 (6 bases). The ends were cut back, 6 bases at V and 4 bases at J, with 7 bases in the middle. The CDR3 runs 12 residues. CDR3 in amino acids: CASRGLYNEQFF. The CDR3 DNA sequence: TGTGCCAGCAGGGGACTGTACAATGAGCAGTTCTTC.

This chain connects TRBV28 to TRBJ1-5; 9 nucleotides agree with TRBD1. CDR1 is MDHEN, CDR2 SYDVKM, per germline. J was trimmed by 1 base and V by 6 bases; bases with no gene match: 10. The CDR3 loop spans 17 amino acids. This CDR3 is CASSLQRGTGSNQPQHF. CDR3 in DNA: TGTGCCAGCAGCCTTCAACGGGGGACAGGGAGCAATCAGCCCCAGCATTTT. Full variable domain (remainder filled in from reference TRBV28 and TRBJ1-5): DVKVTQSSRYLVKRTGEKVFLECVQDMDHENMFWYRQDPGLGLRLIYFSYDVKMKEKGDIPEGYSVSREKKERFSLILESASTNQTSMYLCASSLQRGTGSNQPQHFGDGTRLSIL.

This sequence joins TRBV5-4 and TRBJ2-7, with D maybe TRBD2 (6 bases). Looked up from germline, CDR1 is SGHNT and CDR2 is YYREEE (reference sequence). The CDR3 spans 13 residues. Deletions cut 6 bases from V and 7 bases from J, with 17 bases between. The CDR3: CASTVPGVREQYF. The CDR3 region has the DNA TGTGCCAGCACCGTGCCGGGGGTCCGGGAGCAGTACTTC.

J is TRBJ2-3 and V is TRBV7-6, with a tentative D call TRBD2 (6 bases). From germline, CDR1 is SGHVS and CDR2 FNYEAQ. V lost 0 bases to trimming and J lost 5 bases, with 15 bases between them. The CDR3 contains 16 residues. CDR3 bases: TGTGCCAGCAGCTTAGCAAGCGGGCGCAGCGGAGATACGCAGTATTTT. This translates into CASSLASGRSGDTQYF.

V is TRBV7-9 and J is TRBJ1-2, with TRBD1 identical over 9 bases. The CDR3 spans 16 residues. Germline trimming cut 4 bases from V and 4 bases from J; bases unmatched to any gene: 10. The germline V gene encodes CDR1 SEHNR and CDR2 FQNEAQ (reference sequence). This CDR3 is CASSSDRGRKGYGYTF. Here the CDR3 DNA reads TGTGCCAGCAGCTCTGACAGGGGGAGGAAGGGCTATGGCTACACCTTC.